These 30 T cell receptor beta chains share one sample of origin, sequenced in a study of yellow fever vaccine responses in identical twins. TCRdb processed the RT-PCR reads anew with MiXCR; each CDR3 protein has one entry. This sample has a few hundred distinct CDR3 sequences, with more than 85% found just once. Source: T cells from blood (PBMCs), unsorted or a sorted subset (not recorded which), taken before or after yellow fever vaccination (not recorded which). These receptors were collected from a woman aged 18-30 years who received the yellow fever vaccine.

J is TRBJ2-1 and V is TRBV7-2; a possible D gene is TRBD2 (6 bases). The length of the CDR3 is 12 residues. The V gene lost 5 bases and the J gene lost 8 bases, with 10 bases spanning the gap. Per germline, CDR1 SGHTA and CDR2 FQGNSA. CDR3 in DNA: TGTGCCAGCAGCCTTAGCGGCGATGAGCAGTTCTTC. Amino acids: CASSLSGDEQFF. Full variable domain (rest looked up from reference TRBV7-2 and TRBJ2-1): GAGVSQSPSNKVTEKGKDVELRCDPISGHTALYWYRQSLGQGLEFLIYFQGNSAPDKSGLPSDRFSAERTGGSVSTLTIQRTQQEDSAVYLCASSLSGDEQFFGPGTRLTVL.

This clonotype appeared once. The chain has TRBV7-9 and TRBJ1-2, with 11 bases lining up with TRBD1. V lost 4 bases, J lost 6 bases, and 7 bases stayed unmatched. Germline CDR1 reads SEHNR; CDR2 reads FQNEAQ (reference sequence). The CDR3 is 15 amino acids. CDR3 in amino acids: CASSSGQGAPHGYTF. The CDR3 nucleotides read TGTGCCAGCAGCTCCGGACAGGGGGCTCCGCATGGCTACACCTTC.

This chain uses TRBV11-3 with TRBJ2-1; D is uncertain. The CDR3 spans 13 residues. Germline CDR1 SGHNT, CDR2 YENEEA. V shed 6 bases and J shed 0 bases, with 6 bases lying between them. CDR3: CASSGNSYNEQFF. CDR3 nucleotide sequence: TGTGCCAGCAGTGGTAACTCCTACAATGAGCAGTTCTTC.

CDR3 sequence (DNA): TGTGCCAGCAGCTTATCAGAGACCCAGTACTTC. It encodes CASSLSETQYF. This chain uses TRBV21-1 with TRBJ2-5. TRBV21-1 is flagged as a pseudogene. This CDR3 is 11 amino acids long.

This sequence joins TRBV4-3 and TRBJ2-3, with D unresolved. V lost 1 base, J lost 0 bases, and 11 bases lay in between. Germline V gene sequence: CDR1 LGHNA, CDR2 YSLEER. The CDR3 has 16 residues. CDR3 sequence reads: CASSQGASSSTDTQYF. The CDR3 DNA reads TGCGCCAGCAGCCAAGGAGCCAGCTCTAGCACAGATACGCAGTATTTT.

This chain connects TRBV15 to TRBJ2-7; 9 bases agree with TRBD2. With 1 base clipped from V and 3 bases from J, the junction kept 4 bases outside the gene matches. The germline V gene has CDR1 LNHNV and CDR2 YYDKDF (reference sequence). The CDR3 runs to 15 residues. In nucleotides, the CDR3 is TGTGCCACCAGCAGAGGGACTAGCGCAAGCTACGAGCAGTACTTC. The encoded protein is CATSRGTSASYEQYF. Together with reference TRBV15 and TRBJ2-7, the CDR3 gives the full variable domain: DAMVIQNPRYQVTQFGKPVTLSCSQTLNHNVMYWYQQKSSQAPKLLFHYYDKDFNNEADTPDNFQSRRPNTSFCFLDIRSPGLGDTAMYLCATSRGTSASYEQYFGPGTRLTVT.

The V gene is TRBV4-1, the J gene TRBJ2-7; the D is unclear. This CDR3 contains 14 residues. Germline CDR1 reads MGHRA; CDR2 reads YSYEKL. V lost 0 bases and J 3 bases, leaving 9 bases between the germline ends. CDR3 region: CASSQEGALYEQYF. CDR3 DNA: TGCGCCAGCAGCCAAGAAGGAGCCCTCTACGAGCAGTACTTC.

The rearrangement links TRBV20-1 to TRBJ1-5, with D hard to call. V was clipped by 3 bases and J by 7 bases, with 10 bases between them. The CDR3 totals 12 residues. CDR1 DFQATT and CDR2 SNEGSKA come from the germline V gene (reference sequence). The CDR3 nucleotides read TGCAGTGCTAGCTGGGAAAGGCAGCCCCAGCATTTT. Protein: CSASWERQPQHF.

This clonotype was seen a handful of times. The chain uses TRBV10-3 and TRBJ1-2; 10 nucleotides align to TRBD1. From germline, CDR1 is ENHRY and CDR2 SYGVKD. The CDR3 is made up of 14 amino acids. V shed 7 bases and J 6 bases; nucleotides not matched to a gene: 8. The DNA for the CDR3 is TGTGCCATCAATTGGGCCGGACAGGGGGATGGCTACACCTTC. Its translation: CAINWAGQGDGYTF.

The J gene is TRBJ1-1, the V gene TRBV2; D is unclear. Germline CDR1 SNHLY, CDR2 FYNNEI. The CDR3 sequence is 15 residues long. V lost 3 bases and J 4 bases, leaving 15 bases between the germline ends. Here the CDR3 DNA reads TGTGCCAGCAGTGATGAGGAAGGGTATTCCACTGAAGCTTTCTTT. Translated, it gives CASSDEEGYSTEAFF.

This clonotype was detected only a few times. The J gene is TRBJ1-6, the V gene TRBV4-1, with a possible D match to TRBD1 (5 bases). The V and J ends lost 1 base and 4 bases respectively, with 8 bases between them. Germline loops: CDR1 MGHRA, CDR2 YSYEKL. CDR3 length: 15 amino acids. CDR3 region: CASSQVTVYNSPLHF. In DNA, the CDR3 is TGCGCCAGCAGCCAAGTGACAGTTTATAATTCACCCCTCCACTTT.

The J gene is TRBJ1-2, the V gene TRBV6-4; 7 positions agree with TRBD1. This CDR3 is 12 amino acids long. Germline trimming cut 2 bases from V and 7 bases from J; bases unmatched to any gene: 1. CDR1 and CDR2 (germline): MRHNA, SNTAGT. CDR3 coding DNA: TGTGCCAGCAGTGACGGACAGGCTGGCTACACCTTC. Its translation: CASSDGQAGYTF.

J is TRBJ2-7 and V is TRBV20-1; the D is unclear. The CDR3 is 16 amino acids. The V gene lost 0 bases and the J gene lost 4 bases, with 19 bases spanning the gap. The germline V gene encodes CDR1 DFQATT and CDR2 SNEGSKA (reference sequence). The CDR3 protein is CSARDSEADLAYEQYF. The CDR3 DNA reads TGCAGTGCTAGAGATTCCGAGGCTGACTTGGCTTACGAGCAGTACTTC.

The chain links TRBV4-3 to TRBJ2-7; unclear D gene. Germline V gives CDR1 LGHNA, CDR2 YSLEER. The CDR3 runs 14 residues. V was clipped by 1 base and J by 5 bases, with 12 bases between them. CDR3 sequence: CASSQAAGTDEQYF. Written as DNA, the CDR3 is TGCGCCAGCAGCCAAGCCGCCGGTACCGACGAGCAGTACTTC.

V usage is TRBV7-9 and J usage is TRBJ2-7; D is ambiguous. Germline-derived CDR1 and CDR2 are SEHNR and FQNEAQ (reference sequence). Trimming removed 4 bases at V and 1 base at J, with 8 bases between. The CDR3 loop spans 13 amino acids. The DNA for the CDR3 is TGTGCCAGCAGCTCGTGGGGTTCCTACGAGCAGTACTTC. Its translation: CASSSWGSYEQYF.

Only a few counts were recorded for this clonotype. This rearrangement joins TRBV19 to TRBJ1-1; no reliable D call. The CDR3 is 13 amino acids. Per germline, CDR1 LNHDA and CDR2 SQIVND (reference sequence). The V and J ends lost 8 bases and 3 bases respectively, with 13 bases between them. CDR3 amino acids: CASDPGRYTEAFF. CDR3 bases: TGTGCCAGTGACCCCGGGAGATACACTGAAGCTTTCTTT. Together with reference TRBV19 and TRBJ1-1, the CDR3 gives the full variable domain: DGGITQSPKYLFRKEGQNVTLSCEQNLNHDAMYWYRQDPGQGLRLIYYSQIVNDFQKGDIAEGYSVSREKKESFPLTVTSAQKNPTAFYLCASDPGRYTEAFFGQGTRLTVV.

This clonotype showed up just once. The chain couples TRBV29-1 to TRBJ2-1, with D unclear. V lost 1 base to trimming and J lost 1 base, with 5 bases between them. The CDR3 runs to 13 residues. Germline CDR1 SQVTM, CDR2 ANQGSEA. The DNA for the CDR3 is TGCAGCGTTGAAGGGGGATCCTACAATGAGCAGTTCTTC. It yields the protein CSVEGGSYNEQFF.

V is TRBV29-1 and J is TRBJ2-3; D could derive from TRBD1 or TRBD2 (6 bases each). This CDR3 region has 14 residues. Trimming shortened V by 7 bases and J by 2 bases, and 16 bases separated the two germline ends. Germline V gives CDR1 SQVTM, CDR2 ANQGSEA. CDR3 bases: TGCAGCGCGGATGGGGGGCGGGTCACAGATACGCAGTATTTT. It yields the protein CSADGGRVTDTQYF.

The J gene is TRBJ2-3, the V gene TRBV7-6; D uncertain. Deletions cut 2 bases from V and 3 bases from J, with 6 bases between. The CDR3 is made up of 13 amino acids. Germline assignment: CDR1 SGHVS and CDR2 FNYEAQ. This CDR3 reads CASSLLPTDTQYF. The CDR3 nucleotides are TGTGCCAGCAGCTTACTCCCTACAGATACGCAGTATTTT. Full variable domain (missing parts from reference TRBV7-6 and TRBJ2-3): GAGVSQSPRYKVTKRGQDVALRCDPISGHVSLYWYRQALGQGPEFLTYFNYEAQQDKSGLPNDRFSAERPEGSISTLTIQRTEQRDSAMYRCASSLLPTDTQYFGPGTRLTVL.

The chain combines TRBV6-2 or TRBV6-3 with TRBJ1-2, with TRBD1 identical over 9 bases. The CDR3 has 16 residues. Germline V gene lookup returns CDR1 MNHEY and CDR2 SVGEGT. With 1 base clipped from V and 1 base from J, the junction kept 4 bases outside the gene matches. The CDR3 nucleotides read TGTGCCAGCAGTTACTTACCGACAGGGGGTAACTATGGCTACACCTTC. The encoded protein is CASSYLPTGGNYGYTF.

This clonotype has only one observation. This rearrangement joins TRBV20-1 to TRBJ2-3; D gene uncertain. Germline V gives CDR1 DFQATT, CDR2 SNEGSKA (reference sequence). Between the trimmed V and J ends, which lost 1 base and 5 bases, there was a span of 7 bases. The CDR3 consists of 12 residues. CDR3 coding DNA: TGCAGTGCTAGAGCGTTACTAGATACGCAGTATTTT. Translated, it gives CSARALLDTQYF.

This chain links TRBV15 with TRBJ2-1, with D unresolved. CDR1 is LNHNV and CDR2 is YYDKDF in the germline V gene (reference sequence). The CDR3 contains 15 residues. Trimming shortened V by 4 bases and J by 0 bases, and 10 bases separated the two germline ends. In nucleotides, the CDR3 is TGTGCCACCAGCACCCAATCAAGCTCCTACAATGAGCAGTTCTTC. Translating gives CATSTQSSSYNEQFF.

This clonotype was seen once. This chain connects TRBV11-1 to TRBJ1-2; TRBD1 is a possible D gene (5 bases). CDR1 and CDR2 from the germline V gene are SGHAT and FQDESV (reference sequence). The CDR3 is made up of 15 amino acids. Trimming shortened V by 10 bases and J by 4 bases, and 22 bases separated the two germline ends. The CDR3 DNA is TGTGCCACAAACCTTGCCCTTGGGGGATCCTATGGCTACACCTTC. This sequence encodes CATNLALGGSYGYTF. The variable domain in full, with the rest retrieved from reference TRBV11-1 and TRBJ1-2, is EAEVAQSPRYKITEKSQAVAFWCDPISGHATLYWYRQILGQGPELLVQFQDESVVDDSQLPKDRFSAERLKGVDSTLKIQPAELGDSAMYLCATNLALGGSYGYTFGSGTRLTVV.

This clonotype was detected only a few times. V usage is TRBV10-3 and J usage is TRBJ1-1; D gene uncertain. The CDR3 is made up of 14 amino acids. Trimming took off 6 bases at V and 0 bases at J, with 11 bases between the two ends. Germline CDR1 reads ENHRY; CDR2 reads SYGVKD. The CDR3: CAIRVSALNTEAFF. Here the CDR3 DNA reads TGTGCCATCAGGGTCAGCGCGCTGAACACTGAAGCTTTCTTT.

This clonotype was seen only once. The V gene is TRBV15, the J gene TRBJ1-6, with a possible D match to TRBD1 (5 bases). There are 17 residues in the CDR3. The V gene lost 2 bases and the J gene lost 0 bases, with 11 bases spanning the gap. The germline gives CDR1 LNHNV, CDR2 YYDKDF (reference sequence). As DNA, the CDR3 is TGTGCCACCAGCAGATCCCGAACAGGCTCCTATAATTCACCCCTCCACTTT. Encoded protein: CATSRSRTGSYNSPLHF.

This rearrangement joins TRBV4-1 to TRBJ1-2; D may be TRBD1 (6 bases). Germline V lookup: CDR1 MGHRA, CDR2 YSYEKL. CDR3 size: 14 residues. V was cut by 4 bases and J by 3 bases, with 12 bases left in between. The CDR3 loop reads CASSPRGEDYGYTF. The CDR3 DNA reads TGCGCCAGCAGCCCCAGGGGAGAAGACTATGGCTACACCTTC.

The chain joins TRBV6-5 to TRBJ2-7; TRBD2 might be the D (6 bases). The length of the CDR3 is 18 residues. CDR1 and CDR2 (germline): MNHEY, SVGAGI. Trimming took off 0 bases at V and 4 bases at J, with 22 bases between the two ends. CDR3 sequence reads: CASSYSSPRDARDYEQYF. The CDR3 nucleotides are TGTGCCAGCAGTTACTCGAGCCCCAGGGACGCGCGGGATTACGAGCAGTACTTC.

The chain recombines TRBV2 with TRBJ2-7, with TRBD2 matching over 8 bases. Germline CDR1 is SNHLY and CDR2 is FYNNEI. The CDR3 totals 15 residues. The ends lost 4 bases at V and 2 bases at J; junction bases unmatched: 7. This chain's CDR3 is CASSVGGGPTYEQYF. The CDR3 DNA follows: TGTGCCAGCAGTGTTGGCGGGGGGCCAACCTACGAGCAGTACTTC. The whole variable domain, filled in from reference TRBV2 and TRBJ2-7, reads EPEVTQTPSHQVTQMGQEVILRCVPISNHLYFYWYRQILGQKVEFLVSFYNNEISEKSEIFDDQFSVERPDGSNFTLKIRSTKLEDSAMYFCASSVGGGPTYEQYFGPGTRLTVT.

V gene TRBV4-1 combines with J gene TRBJ2-7; D is perhaps TRBD1 or TRBD2 (5 bases each). Trimming removed 3 bases at V and 2 bases at J, with 8 bases between. CDR3 length: 13 amino acids. Germline-derived CDR1 and CDR2 are MGHRA and YSYEKL. CDR3 bases: TGCGCCAGCAGCCACAGGGACCCCTACGAGCAGTACTTC. This encodes CASSHRDPYEQYF.

This chain connects TRBV6-5 to TRBJ1-1, with a weak D call TRBD1 (6 bases). The CDR3 runs to 18 residues. Germline V lookup: CDR1 MNHEY, CDR2 SVGAGI. The ends were cut back, 0 bases at V and 1 base at J, with 18 bases in the middle. The CDR3 spells CASSYSLGGGVWNTEAFF. CDR3 DNA sequence: TGTGCCAGCAGTTACTCGCTAGGGGGGGGGGTATGGAACACTGAAGCTTTCTTT.